This T cell receptor (beta chain) was retrieved from a study of blood T cells in healthy people across ages. Sample-barcoded 5' priming and a J-beta primer mix drove a second PCR of 7 to 11 cycles. Tagging of each cDNA molecule was performed by a template-switch adaptor with 12 random nucleotides. A single record per CDR3 protein comes from TCRdb applying MiXCR to the 5' RACE reads. This repertoire shows about 1.4 million distinct CDR3 sequences, 59% found once; its top ten account for approximately 7%. This TCR was recovered from a man aged 18-30 years in good health. Material: blood.

CDR3 DNA: TGTGCCAGCAGTTACCCGGGGGCCATAGCTAACTATGGCTACACCTTC. Its translation: CASSYPGAIANYGYTF. The chain has TRBV6-6 and TRBJ1-2, with a tentative D call TRBD1 (6 bases). This CDR3 spans 16 amino acids. V lost 2 bases to trimming and J lost 0 bases, with 13 bases between them. Germline V gene lookup returns CDR1 MNHNY and CDR2 SVGAGI (reference sequence).